The clone carrying this T cell receptor beta chain showed up just once. Its antigen is not known. These data originate in a study of graft-versus-host responses after intestinal transplantation. Looking at the study overall: Among the recipients, transplants were multivisceral, liver-intestinal, or isolated intestinal. Each recipient received anti-thymocyte globulin induction, then tacrolimus and steroids for two to three years. Regarding the study as a whole: GvH clones detected in recipient marrow included some appearing first in ileum or blood.

Data came from immunoSEQ multiplex PCR; TCRdb stores just in-frame clones and leaves some out. This table has 45,000 to 60,000 clones, over 90% appearing once. The receptor's source is a human donor who was the organ donor for an intestinal transplant. The sample was unstimulated CD4+ T cells sorted from spleen or lymph node cells, taken before transplant.

Here the CDR3 reads CASSLGGQGDWEQYF. DNA for the CDR3: TGTGCCAGCAGCTTAGGAGGACAGGGGGACTGGGAGCAGTACTTC. The rearrangement joins TRBV7-2 to TRBJ2-7, with 10 bases matching TRBD1. The CDR3 covers 15 residues. The V gene end was trimmed by 1 base and the J gene end by 7 bases; junction bases not matched to a gene: 7. Germline V gene sequence: CDR1 SGHTA, CDR2 FQGNSA.